What follows is one T cell receptor beta chain and its context. These data come from a study of PD-L1 blockade in urothelial cancer. TCRdb's table, derived via immunoSEQ multiplex PCR, lists solely in-frame clones and lacks some. The sample includes approximately 79,000 clones, 70% to 90% seen only once; the top ten take about 6.7%. Time point in this sample: pretreatment peripheral blood. The study collected 1 to 8 samples per patient, pretreatment and on-treatment. The CDR3 has 14 amino acids. The V gene's germline CDR1 is MDHEN and CDR2 SYDVKM. The V segment lost 5 bases and the J segment 4 bases; nucleotides outside the gene matches: 4.

This sequence originates from a man in his forties with urothelial cancer. This specimen was PBMCs, taken around atezolizumab (anti-PD-L1) treatment. This chain joins TRBV28 and TRBJ2-7, with 11 nucleotides matching TRBD1. The CDR3 coding sequence is TGTGCCAGCAGTAGTGGGGACAGGGGGTACGAGCAGTACTTC. Its translation is CASSSGDRGYEQYF.